Shown below are 28 T cell receptor beta chains from a single sample sequenced in a study of technical replicates of blood from a handful of donors. The repertoire was sequenced with immunoSEQ multiplex PCR; TCRdb's copy has only in-frame clones and lacks some. The sample consists of about 67,000 clones, roughly 98% of them appearing once. The sequenced material came from T cells isolated from PBMCs. The receptors here all came from a human donor in good health.

This clone was recorded once. The V and J genes are TRBV6-1 and TRBJ2-7; D is unresolved. With 7 bases removed from V and 0 bases from J, the gap between germline ends came to 4 bases. The CDR3 loop spans 11 amino acids. Germline V lookup: CDR1 MNHNS, CDR2 SASEGT. The CDR3 nucleotides are TGTGCCAGCACCCTCTCCTACGAGCAGTACTTC. Translation gives CASTLSYEQYF.

Here the CDR3 reads CAWSVLKREEETQYF. CDR3 bases: TGTGCCTGGAGTGTACTTAAGCGGGAAGAAGAGACCCAGTACTTC. V and J are TRBV30 and TRBJ2-5, with TRBD2 matching over 7 bases. The germline CDR1 and CDR2 sequences are GTSNPN and SVGIG (reference sequence). The CDR3 is made up of 15 amino acids. Germline trimming cut 0 bases from V and 3 bases from J; bases unmatched to any gene: 7.

This rearrangement joins TRBV13 to TRBJ1-1; D remains ambiguous. The CDR3 sequence is 11 residues long. Looked up from germline, CDR1 is PRHDT and CDR2 is FYEKMQ (reference sequence). V lost 5 bases and J lost 3, with 4 bases in between. CDR3 sequence reads: CASSADTEAFF. The CDR3 DNA follows: TGTGCCAGCAGCGCGGACACTGAAGCTTTCTTT.

J is TRBJ2-2 and V is TRBV11-2, with 10 bases lining up with TRBD1. V was clipped by 1 base and J by 5 bases; unmatched bases: 7. The CDR3 totals 17 residues. CDR1 and CDR2 from the germline V gene are SGHAT and FQNNGV. CDR3 DNA: TGTGCCAGCAGCTTAGGTCTGGGACAGGGGATGACCGGGGAGCTGTTTTTT. As protein: CASSLGLGQGMTGELFF.

This chain connects TRBV5-4 to TRBJ1-2, with TRBD1 identical over 7 bases. The V segment lost 2 bases and the J segment 3 bases; nucleotides outside the gene matches: 4. Germline V gene data show CDR1 as SGHNT and CDR2 as YYREEE (reference sequence). This CDR3 contains 14 residues. DNA for the CDR3: TGTGCCAGCAGCTTAACAGGGGAGGACTATGGCTACACCTTC. This gives the protein CASSLTGEDYGYTF.

The V gene is TRBV5-1, the J gene TRBJ1-1; D perhaps matches TRBD1 (5 bases). The CDR3 spans 14 residues. V lost 3 bases and J lost 4, with 13 bases in between. Germline V gene data show CDR1 as SGHRS and CDR2 as YFSETQ. CDR3 sequence (DNA): TGCGCCAGCAGCTCAGACCGCGGGGGCACTGAAGCTTTCTTT. Translated, it gives CASSSDRGGTEAFF. Full variable domain (missing parts from reference TRBV5-1 and TRBJ1-1): KAGVTQTPRYLIKTRGQQVTLSCSPISGHRSVSWYQQTPGQGLQFLFEYFSETQRNKGNFPGRFSGRQFSNSRSEMNVSTLELGDSALYLCASSSDRGGTEAFFGQGTRLTVV.

The chain has TRBV7-9 and TRBJ1-4, with D uncertain. The CDR3 runs to 11 residues. Germline values: CDR1 SEHNR, CDR2 FQNEAQ (reference sequence). V was clipped by 5 bases and J by 8 bases, with 6 bases between them. The CDR3 spells CASSPSEKLFF. CDR3 sequence (DNA): TGTGCCAGCAGCCCCTCCGAAAAACTGTTTTTT.

The DNA for the CDR3 is TGTGCCTGGAGTACCGGAGCCTACGAGCAGTACTTC. This translates into CAWSTGAYEQYF. V usage is TRBV30 and J usage is TRBJ2-7; no clear D gene. CDR3 length: 12 amino acids. Trimming shortened V by 2 bases and J by 2 bases, and 7 bases separated the two germline ends. The germline CDR1 and CDR2 sequences are GTSNPN and SVGIG (reference sequence).

The chain recombines TRBV28 with TRBJ2-7; 7 bases agree with TRBD1. Germline V gene sequence: CDR1 MDHEN, CDR2 SYDVKM. This CDR3 region has 12 residues. V trimming: 10 bases; J trimming: 3 bases; junction bases outside the gene matches: 6. The CDR3 DNA reads as TGTGCCACCCTAAGGACAGGCTACGAGCAGTACTTC. This codes for CATLRTGYEQYF.

This clone appeared a single time. This chain links TRBV4-2 with TRBJ2-3; 9 nucleotides match TRBD2. Germline CDR1 reads LGHNA; CDR2 reads YNFKEQ. The CDR3 has 17 amino acids. Losses at the gene ends were 0 bases for V and 2 bases for J; bases not matched to a gene: 6. The CDR3 protein is CASSQDWASGATDTQYF. Here the CDR3 DNA reads TGTGCCAGCAGCCAAGATTGGGCTAGCGGGGCCACAGATACGCAGTATTTT.

The chain couples TRBV28 to TRBJ1-1; TRBD1 matches at 9 bases. V lost 4 bases to trimming and J lost 6 bases; unmatched junction nucleotides: 6. CDR3 size: 14 residues. Germline V CDR1 and CDR2: MDHEN, SYDVKM. Here the CDR3 reads CASSSDRGASEAFF. The CDR3 DNA reads as TGTGCCAGCAGTTCGGACAGGGGTGCTTCTGAAGCTTTCTTT.

The chain links TRBV4-1 to TRBJ2-1, with TRBD1 matching 7 bases. Unmatched junction bases numbered 8, after V lost 4 bases and J lost 5 bases. The CDR3 consists of 15 residues. CDR1 is MGHRA and CDR2 is YSYEKL in the germline V gene. The chain's CDR3 is CASSPGQSQNNEQFF. The CDR3 DNA follows: TGCGCCAGCAGCCCGGGACAGTCACAGAACAATGAGCAGTTCTTC.

This clone has just one count. The chain has TRBV6-5 and TRBJ1-2; 9 nucleotides agree with TRBD1. Unmatched junction bases numbered 6, after V lost 4 bases and J lost 9 bases. The germline gives CDR1 MNHEY, CDR2 SVGAGI. The CDR3 is made up of 13 amino acids. The CDR3 sequence: CASSSGTGRSYTF. DNA for the CDR3: TGTGCCAGCAGTTCGGGGACAGGGCGTAGCTACACCTTC.

This chain connects TRBV27 to TRBJ1-2; 7 positions match TRBD1. The CDR3 loop spans 17 amino acids. Trimming removed 6 bases from V and 2 bases from J; junction bases left unmatched: 15. Germline assignment: CDR1 MNHEY and CDR2 SMNVEV (reference sequence). The DNA of the CDR3 is TGTGCCAGCAGCCTAAGGCCCAGTGGACAGGCGAACTATGGCTACACCTTC. It codes for CASSLRPSGQANYGYTF.

The chain combines TRBV28 with TRBJ2-3; possibly TRBD2 for D (6 bases). In germline, CDR1 is MDHEN, CDR2 SYDVKM. The CDR3 loop spans 15 amino acids. The V and J ends lost 10 bases and 2 bases respectively, with 19 bases between them. DNA of the CDR3: TGTGCCACCATAGCGGCTAGAGGCCCCACAGATACGCAGTATTTT. Translating gives CATIAARGPTDTQYF.

The chain has TRBV5-1 and TRBJ1-2; TRBD1 matches at 7 bases. The germline CDR1 and CDR2 sequences are SGHRS and YFSETQ. V lost 4 bases and J lost 4; bases outside the gene matches: 10. The CDR3 covers 15 residues. The CDR3 sequence: CASSEYRGNSYGYTF. The CDR3 nucleotides read TGCGCCAGCAGCGAATACAGGGGTAATTCCTATGGCTACACCTTC. Supplemented by reference TRBV5-1 and TRBJ1-2, the full variable domain reads KAGVTQTPRYLIKTRGQQVTLSCSPISGHRSVSWYQQTPGQGLQFLFEYFSETQRNKGNFPGRFSGRQFSNSRSEMNVSTLELGDSALYLCASSEYRGNSYGYTFGSGTRLTVV.

The genes are TRBV28 and TRBJ1-5; 12 nucleotides agree with TRBD1. Trimming took 5 bases from V and 8 from J; bases not matched to a gene: 10. The CDR3 is 16 residues long. Germline assignment: CDR1 MDHEN and CDR2 SYDVKM. The CDR3: CASSTEGQGAGKPQHF. The CDR3 DNA sequence: TGTGCCAGCAGTACAGAGGGACAGGGGGCTGGGAAGCCCCAGCATTTT.

Written as DNA, the CDR3 is TGTGCCAGCAGTTCAGCGGGCGCAGATAGATACGAGCAGTACTTC. Translating it yields CASSSAGADRYEQYF. The chain employs TRBV28 and TRBJ2-7; perhaps TRBD2 as D (6 bases). V gave up 4 bases and J gave up 4 bases, with 17 bases separating them. This CDR3 is built from 15 residues. Germline V lookup: CDR1 MDHEN, CDR2 SYDVKM.

V and J are TRBV5-1 and TRBJ2-3; the D is unclear. Germline V gene sequence: CDR1 SGHRS, CDR2 YFSETQ. CDR3 length: 16 amino acids. The V end lost 0 bases, the J end lost 0 bases, and 11 bases lay between the germline ends. CDR3 sequence reads: CASSLAVAESTDTQYF. CDR3 DNA sequence: TGCGCCAGCAGCTTGGCCGTGGCAGAAAGCACAGATACGCAGTATTTT.

The chain links TRBV6-5 to TRBJ2-5; 9 bases agree with TRBD1. V shed 0 bases, J shed 3 bases, and the junction held 2 bases outside the gene matches. The CDR3 extends over 15 amino acids. The germline CDR1 and CDR2 sequences are MNHEY and SVGAGI. The CDR3 DNA reads as TGTGCCAGCAGTTACTCCCGACAGGGGGAAGAGACCCAGTACTTC. Translation: CASSYSRQGEETQYF.

The chain carries TRBV30 and TRBJ1-3, with 9 nucleotides matching TRBD1. CDR3 length: 15 residues. Trimming took 2 bases from V and 0 from J; bases not matched to a gene: 2. Germline V gives CDR1 GTSNPN, CDR2 SVGIG (reference sequence). CDR3 in DNA: TGTGCCTGGAGTTTGGGACAGGGCTCTGGAAACACCATATATTTT. It encodes CAWSLGQGSGNTIYF.

The rearrangement links TRBV5-4 to TRBJ2-1; the D gene is possibly TRBD1 (6 bases). The V end lost 0 bases, the J end lost 6 bases, and 16 bases lay between the germline ends. CDR3 size: 16 residues. From germline, CDR1 is SGHNT and CDR2 YYREEE (reference sequence). As DNA, the CDR3 is TGTGCCAGCAGCTTGGCGGGCAGGGGCGTAGGCAATGAGCAGTTCTTC. Its translation is CASSLAGRGVGNEQFF.

This clone has only one observation. Its ends do not fully match the called genes, so a read error is possible. This sequence joins TRBV27 and TRBJ2-1, with 10 bases fitting TRBD2. Germline CDR1 and CDR2: MNHEY and SMNVEV (reference sequence). This CDR3 has 14 residues. The CDR3 reads CATRLAGGQLRTVF. The DNA of the CDR3 is TGTGCCACCAGGTTAGCGGGAGGCCAACTCCGGACAGTCTTC.

This clone came up once. J is TRBJ1-1 and V is TRBV4-1; D possibly corresponds to TRBD1 (6 bases). Trimming shortened V by 1 base and J by 3 bases, and 15 bases separated the two germline ends. From germline, CDR1 is MGHRA and CDR2 YSYEKL. This CDR3 region has 16 residues. In DNA form, the CDR3 reads TGCGCCAGCAGCCAAGCGGAGGGGGGGGATTACACTGAAGCTTTCTTT. Amino acids: CASSQAEGGDYTEAFF.

The chain has TRBV9 and TRBJ2-7, with D possibly matching TRBD1 (6 bases). The CDR3 extends over 16 amino acids. Trimming left V 0 bases short and J 7 bases short, with 20 bases between. Germline CDR1 reads SGDLS; CDR2 reads YYNGEE. The CDR3 sequence is CASSVGDLAGAWEQYF. DNA of the CDR3: TGTGCCAGCAGCGTAGGAGATCTCGCAGGGGCCTGGGAGCAGTACTTC.

The V call is TRBV5-1, the J call TRBJ2-1; D call uncertain. There are 15 residues in the CDR3. Trimming removed 0 bases from V and 0 bases from J, with 7 bases in between. In germline, CDR1 is SGHRS, CDR2 YFSETQ. CDR3 sequence: CASSLGEFSYNEQFF. The CDR3 DNA reads as TGCGCCAGCAGCTTGGGAGAATTCTCCTACAATGAGCAGTTCTTC.

The rearrangement links TRBV30 to TRBJ2-1; D possibly corresponds to TRBD2 (5 bases). Trimming stripped 0 bases from V and 7 bases from J, with 13 bases between. The CDR3 consists of 14 residues. CDR1 is GTSNPN, CDR2 SVGIG, per germline (reference sequence). For the CDR3, the DNA is TGTGCCTGGAGTGTTGGAGGCTATCTGAATGAGCAGTTCTTC. Protein: CAWSVGGYLNEQFF.

The V and J genes are TRBV6-1 and TRBJ2-3, with a tentative D call TRBD2 (6 bases). The germline V gene has CDR1 MNHNS and CDR2 SASEGT. This CDR3 region has 15 residues. V gave up 6 bases and J gave up 1 base, with 14 bases separating them. CDR3 region: CASSRRDGGTDTQYF. DNA for the CDR3: TGTGCCAGCAGCCGGAGGGATGGGGGCACAGATACGCAGTATTTT.